A selection of T cell receptor beta chains follows, all from one sample in a study of T cell responses to AZD1222 COVID-19 vaccine. Clones were read by immunoSEQ multiplex PCR, and TCRdb kept only the in-frame ones, dropping some. Among over 150,000 clones listed, more than 75% were seen once. The specimen comprised peripheral blood, sampled on day 0 of AZD1222 vaccination. These TCRs come from an adult in good health. The CDR3 runs from the conserved cysteine through the conserved F or W. A D gene is named only where the DNA matches it firmly. Clone size, where shown, is once, few, many, or a class for clones that have expanded.

V gene	clone size	D gene	J gene	CDR3 DNA	CDR3 protein
TRBV5-1	-	TRBD2	TRBJ2-7	TGCGCCAGCAGCCCGGATCTAGCGGGAGGCCGCGAGCAGTACTTC	CASSPDLAGGREQYF
TRBV7-7	-	-	TRBJ2-1	TGTGCTAGCAGCTTAAGGGTTGGAGGGGGGGCCCACAATGAGCAGTTCTTC	CASSLRVGGGAHNEQFF
TRBV6-2/TRBV6-3	-	-	TRBJ2-1	TGTGCCAGCAGTTCCCTCGGGACTCCCCTTATGAATGAGCAGTTCTTC	CASSSLGTPLMNEQFF
TRBV27	-	-	TRBJ1-2	TGTGCCAGCATCGGGGACTATGGCTACACCTTC	CASIGDYGYTF
TRBV13	once	-	TRBJ2-3	TGTGCCAGCAGCCCCGGGACGGGGCAGAGAGATACGCAGTATTTT	CASSPGTGQRDTQYF
TRBV4-2	-	TRBD1	TRBJ2-3	TGTGCCAGCAGCCAAGGGACAGGGGAGATTTGGACAGATACGCAGTATTTT	CASSQGTGEIWTDTQYF
TRBV6-1	once	-	TRBJ2-6	TGTGCCAGCAGTGACCCTTTTGGGGGGGCCAACGTCCTGACTTTC	CASSDPFGGANVLTF
TRBV3-1/TRBV3-2	-	-	TRBJ2-4	TGTGCCAGCAGCGGGACTCCCGGGACCAAAAACATTCAGTACTTC	CASSGTPGTKNIQYF
TRBV11-2	-	-	TRBJ1-2	TGTGCCAGCAGCTTAGCGAGGGGCGGTTATGGCTACACCTTC	CASSLARGGYGYTF
TRBV12-3/TRBV12-4	-	-	TRBJ1-2	TGTGCCAGCAGTCCGGAGACAGCCTATGGCTACACCTTC	CASSPETAYGYTF
TRBV11-3	once	TRBD1	TRBJ1-1	TGTGCCAGCAGCGACCCCGGGACAGGGGGCACTGAAGCTTTCTTT	CASSDPGTGGTEAFF
TRBV20-1	-	TRBD1	TRBJ2-7	TGCAGTGCTAGTTTTGTACAGGGGTATTACGAGCAGTACTTC	CSASFVQGYYEQYF
TRBV3-1/TRBV3-2	-	TRBD1	TRBJ2-1	TGTGCCAGCAGCCGATCGGGACAGAATTACAATGAGCAGTTCTTC	CASSRSGQNYNEQFF
TRBV2	-	-	TRBJ1-1	TGTGCCAGCAGTGAAGCGCTTAACCGCTACTCGGCTTTCTTT	CASSEALNRYSAFF
TRBV6-2/TRBV6-3	once	-	TRBJ1-1	TGTGCCAGCAGTTACTCGAACAGGGCTCTACTCTCTAACACTGAAGCTTTCTTT	CASSYSNRALLSNTEAFF
TRBV5-1	-	-	TRBJ1-3	TGCGCCAGCAGCTTGGCCGAGGAGGGTGGAAACACCATATATTTT	CASSLAEEGGNTIYF
TRBV28	-	TRBD1	TRBJ1-6	TGTGCCAGCACCGCCAGGCGACAGGGCCTGGGTTCACCCCTCCACTTT	CASTARRQGLGSPLHF
TRBV28	-	-	TRBJ1-4	TGTGCCAGCATTGGGCCAGGGGCTAATGAAAAACTGTTTTTT	CASIGPGANEKLFF
TRBV30	-	-	TRBJ1-6	TGTGCCTGGAGGGAAACAGCAAACTATAATTCACCCCTCCACTTT	CAWRETANYNSPLHF
TRBV27	-	TRBD1	TRBJ1-4	TGTGCCAGCAGTCCAACGCGGACAGGGCTCATTCATTCAACTAATGAAAAACTGTTTTTT	CASSPTRTGLIHSTNEKLFF
TRBV15	-	-	TRBJ1-2	TGTGCCACCAGCAGGGAATCTCAAGGGTATGGCTACACCTTC	CATSRESQGYGYTF
TRBV11-3	-	TRBD2	TRBJ2-3	TGTGCCAGCAGCCGCGGCCCGGCGGGGGGGATGCAAAGGGCAGATACGCAGTATTTT	CASSRGPAGGMQRADTQYF
TRBV9	-	-	TRBJ1-6	TGTGCCAGCAGCCCAACCGACACGGGTTTTAGGTCCCTCCACTTT	CASSPTDTGFRSLHF
TRBV3-1/TRBV3-2	-	-	TRBJ1-2	TGTGCCAGCAGCCAAGATACCCTAAAAAACCCCCTCTATGGCTACACCTTC	CASSQDTLKNPLYGYTF
TRBV7-9	few	-	TRBJ2-6	TGTGCCAGCAGCCCAAGCGGGTTTGGGGCCAACGTCCTGACTTTC	CASSPSGFGANVLTF
TRBV28	-	TRBD1	TRBJ1-1	TGTGCCAGCAGTTCTCGACAGGGAGGATGGACTGAAGCTTTCTTT	CASSSRQGGWTEAFF
TRBV14	-	TRBD1	TRBJ2-1	TGTGCCAGCAGCCATTCCGGGACAGGGGGCCATGAGCAGTTCTTC	CASSHSGTGGHEQFF
TRBV3-1/TRBV3-2	-	-	TRBJ2-2	TGTGCCAGCAGCCAGTTGCGGGGCCGCTCCACCGGGGAGCTGTTTTTT	CASSQLRGRSTGELFF
TRBV9	-	-	TRBJ1-2	TGTGCCAGCAGCTACGACAGTAACTATGGCTACACCTTC	CASSYDSNYGYTF
TRBV9	-	-	TRBJ2-3	TGTGCCAGCAACCCTTTGCGGGCAAGCACAGATACGCAGTATTTT	CASNPLRASTDTQYF
TRBV19	-	-	TRBJ1-2	TGTGCCACAGGTTATGGCTACACCTTC	CATGYGYTF
TRBV12-5	once	-	TRBJ1-2	TGTGCTAGTGGTTTGCAGCTTTCCTATGGCTACACCTTC	CASGLQLSYGYTF
TRBV2	few	-	TRBJ1-6	TGTGCCAGCAGCCGAGGTAGCTCCTATAATTCACCCCTCCACTTT	CASSRGSSYNSPLHF
TRBV29-1	-	-	TRBJ1-2	TGCAGCGTTGAAGTACGGTACAGGGACAATGGCTACACCTTC	CSVEVRYRDNGYTF
TRBV11-2	-	TRBD1	TRBJ1-2	TGTGCCAGCAGCTTAGACCGGGACAGGGACTATGGCTACACCTTC	CASSLDRDRDYGYTF
TRBV5-1	-	-	TRBJ1-2	TGCGCCAGCAGCTTGGGCAGGGCAAATAACTATGGCTACACCTTC	CASSLGRANNYGYTF
TRBV6-2/TRBV6-3	-	-	TRBJ1-5	TGTGCCAGCAGTTATGGACGCAGACCTGGCAATCAGCCCCAGCATTTT	CASSYGRRPGNQPQHF
TRBV27	-	-	TRBJ2-3	TGTGCCAGCACCATGGGGGGTAGGGATACGCAGTATTTT	CASTMGGRDTQYF
TRBV5-1	-	TRBD2	TRBJ2-1	TGCGCCAGCAGCTTGGGGACTAGCGGGAGAAGTAATGAGCAGTTCTTC	CASSLGTSGRSNEQFF
TRBV27	-	TRBD1	TRBJ1-4	TGTGCCAGCAGTCCGTGGACAGGGGAGGGTGAAAAACTGTTTTTT	CASSPWTGEGEKLFF
TRBV25-1	-	-	TRBJ1-2	TGTGCCAGCACCCAAGGGCAGGAAGGGGGCTACACCTTC	CASTQGQEGGYTF
TRBV7-9	-	-	TRBJ2-1	TGTGCCAGCAGCTTATCTTCCGGGTTTTGGTTCTTC	CASSLSSGFWFF
TRBV7-2	-	TRBD1	TRBJ1-2	TGTGCCAGCAGCTTACCCGGACAGGGGAGCTACACCTTC	CASSLPGQGSYTF
TRBV10-3	-	TRBD1	TRBJ2-7	TGTGCCATCAGGGAGGACAGGTACGAGCAGTACTTC	CAIREDRYEQYF
TRBV3-1/TRBV3-2	-	-	TRBJ2-5	TGTGCCAGCAGCCAAGTGAACTTTCGGGGGGAGACCCAGTACTTC	CASSQVNFRGETQYF
TRBV5-1	-	TRBD2	TRBJ2-1	TGCGCCAGCAGCTTGGGGGGACTAGCGGCACAGAATGAGCAGTTCTTC	CASSLGGLAAQNEQFF
TRBV19	-	-	TRBJ1-3	TGTGCCAGTAGTACCTACTCGAACGTCCGCTCTGGAAACACCATATATTTT	CASSTYSNVRSGNTIYF
TRBV5-6	-	TRBD2	TRBJ2-7	TGTGCCAGCAGCTGGGGACTAGCGGAACTACAAGAGGACGAGCAGTACTTC	CASSWGLAELQEDEQYF
TRBV27	-	TRBD2	TRBJ2-7	TGTGCCAGCGGGACTAGCGGGAGCTCCTACGAGCAGTACTTC	CASGTSGSSYEQYF
TRBV28	-	TRBD1	TRBJ2-4	TGTGCCAGCAGGACGACAGGGGCCAAAAACATTCAGTACTTC	CASRTTGAKNIQYF
TRBV5-1	-	-	TRBJ2-5	TGCGCCAGCAGCCAGACCCGGAGAGGGGAGACCCAGTACTTC	CASSQTRRGETQYF
TRBV10-3	-	-	TRBJ1-2	TGTGCCATCAGTGAGTCCTCAGACTATGGCTACACCTTC	CAISESSDYGYTF
TRBV5-6	-	-	TRBJ2-3	TGTGCCAGCAGCTTGGGACAGCACACAGATACGCAGTATTTT	CASSLGQHTDTQYF
TRBV9	few	-	TRBJ2-1	TGTGCCAGCAGCTCCCTCTATGCGGGTCGGCAGTTCTTC	CASSSLYAGRQFF
TRBV18	-	TRBD1	TRBJ2-3	TGTGCCAGCTCACGCCTGGCAGGGGGCGTTACAGATACGCAGTATTTT	CASSRLAGGVTDTQYF
TRBV24-1	once	-	TRBJ2-1	TGTGCCACCAGTGATTGGGGCCTGAGCTCCTACAATGAGCAGTTCTTC	CATSDWGLSSYNEQFF
TRBV11-2	-	-	TRBJ1-1	TGTGCCAGCAGCTTAGAGAGGAACACTGAAGCTTTCTTT	CASSLERNTEAFF
TRBV5-1	-	-	TRBJ1-1	TGCGCCAGCAGCGTTACAGGGATGAACACTGAAGCTTTCTTT	CASSVTGMNTEAFF
TRBV27	-	TRBD1	TRBJ1-5	TGTGCCAGCAGTCGCGGTGGGACAGGGGGCATCAATCAGCCCCAGCATTTT	CASSRGGTGGINQPQHF